This entry lists 31 T cell receptor beta chains sequenced from one sample in a study of sequential checkpoint blockade in melanoma. The treatment here: randomized to nivolumab then ipilimumab (arm A) or the reverse (arm B). Libraries were prepared by immunoSEQ multiplex PCR; TCRdb keeps only in-frame clonotypes and omits some of them. The data hold more than 30,000 clones, with 75% to 90% observed a single time. The sequencing used CD8+ T cells sorted from blood (inferred from file names), collected from a patient given nivolumab and ipilimumab in sequence. The receptors here all came from a human donor with melanoma.

The CDR3 spells CASSLGTGGNQPQHF. DNA for the CDR3: TGTGCCAGCAGCTTAGGGACAGGGGGCAATCAGCCCCAGCATTTT. This sequence joins TRBV11-2 and TRBJ1-5; 9 nucleotides agree with TRBD1. This CDR3 spans 15 amino acids. The germline CDR1 and CDR2 sequences are SGHAT and FQNNGV. J gave up 2 bases and V 1 base, and 0 bases lay outside the gene matches.

The CDR3 reads CASSFAGDIASFTSEAFF. The CDR3 DNA is TGTGCCAGCAGTTTTGCCGGGGACATCGCTTCTTTCACCTCTGAAGCTTTCTTT. This chain uses TRBV28 with TRBJ1-1; TRBD1 is a possible D gene (6 bases). The V and J ends lost 3 bases and 6 bases respectively, with 26 bases between them. Germline V CDR1 and CDR2: MDHEN, SYDVKM. The CDR3 is made up of 18 amino acids.

Details on this clone: The junction shows a germline mismatch at one end, possibly a read error. The chain has TRBV28 and TRBJ2-5; D is unclear. Germline assignment: CDR1 MDHEN and CDR2 SYDVKM. The CDR3 consists of 14 residues. The chain's CDR3 is CASSLFMAQETQYF. The CDR3 DNA sequence: TGTGCCAGCAGCTTATTTATGGCACAAGAGACCCAGTACTTC.

CDR3 protein: CASSQVGDSYGNTIYF. DNA for the CDR3: TGCGCCAGCAGCCAAGTCGGGGACTCTTACGGAAACACCATATATTTT. The chain uses TRBV4-3 and TRBJ1-3; D possibly corresponds to TRBD1 (5 bases). Germline V CDR1 and CDR2: LGHNA, YSLEER. Trimming left V 1 base short and J 4 bases short, with 14 bases between. The CDR3 spans 16 residues.

The rearrangement uses TRBV14 and TRBJ2-7; TRBD2 is a possible D gene (6 bases). Germline V gives CDR1 SGHDN, CDR2 FVKESK. Trimming shortened V by 2 bases and J by 4 bases, and 15 bases separated the two germline ends. The CDR3 runs to 15 residues. CDR3 sequence reads: CASSQFGLASYEQYF. CDR3 nucleotide sequence: TGTGCCAGCAGCCAATTTGGCCTAGCGTCTTACGAGCAGTACTTC.

The chain is built from TRBV19 and TRBJ1-2; D gene uncertain. V lost 10 bases, J lost 0 bases, and 12 bases lay in between. The CDR3 runs to 13 residues. CDR1 and CDR2 from the germline V gene are LNHDA and SQIVND (reference sequence). CDR3 bases: TGTGCCACCGAGGACGGGACTAACTATGGCTACACCTTC. Protein: CATEDGTNYGYTF. Drawing the rest from reference TRBV19 and TRBJ1-2, the complete variable domain is DGGITQSPKYLFRKEGQNVTLSCEQNLNHDAMYWYRQDPGQGLRLIYYSQIVNDFQKGDIAEGYSVSREKKESFPLTVTSAQKNPTAFYLCATEDGTNYGYTFGSGTRLTVV.

This chain uses TRBV27 with TRBJ2-7; 7 bases fit TRBD1. J lost 6 bases, V lost 5 bases, and 4 bases had no gene match. From germline, CDR1 is MNHEY and CDR2 SMNVEV (reference sequence). The CDR3 loop spans 12 amino acids. CDR3 coding DNA: TGTGCCAGCAGTGCTACAGGGGTCGAGCAGTACTTC. This codes for CASSATGVEQYF.

V usage is TRBV4-3 and J usage is TRBJ2-1; possible D gene TRBD1, 6 bases. The CDR3 runs to 16 residues. V shed 4 bases and J shed 2 bases, with 15 bases lying between them. Germline lookup yields CDR1 LGHNA and CDR2 YSLEER. The CDR3 loop is CASSREDSLAYNEQFF. The CDR3 bases are TGCGCCAGCAGCCGAGAGGACAGCCTAGCCTACAATGAGCAGTTCTTC.

A few counts support this clone. The gene calls are TRBV7-2 and TRBJ2-7, with unresolved D. This CDR3 has 13 amino acids. In germline, CDR1 is SGHTA, CDR2 FQGNSA. V shed 5 bases and J shed 3 bases, with 11 bases lying between them. CDR3 DNA: TGTGCCAGCAGCCAAGAATCAGTCTACGAGCAGTACTTC. Its protein product is CASSQESVYEQYF. Drawing the rest from reference TRBV7-2 and TRBJ2-7, the complete variable domain is GAGVSQSPSNKVTEKGKDVELRCDPISGHTALYWYRQSLGQGLEFLIYFQGNSAPDKSGLPSDRFSAERTGGSVSTLTIQRTQQEDSAVYLCASSQESVYEQYFGPGTRLTVT.

The genes are TRBV28 and TRBJ2-5; the D is unclear. V was cut by 6 bases and J by 5 bases, with 13 bases left in between. Germline lookup yields CDR1 MDHEN and CDR2 SYDVKM. This CDR3 region has 13 residues. The CDR3 protein is CASRVGSGETQYF. CDR3 bases: TGTGCCAGCAGGGTGGGTTCCGGGGAGACCCAGTACTTC.

The J gene is TRBJ2-5, the V gene TRBV5-6, with D hard to call. The CDR3 spans 13 residues. Trimming left V 5 bases short and J 4 bases short, with 12 bases between. In germline, CDR1 is SGHDT, CDR2 YYEEEE. CDR3: CASSLAGGETQYF. The CDR3 region has the DNA TGTGCCAGCAGTCTCGCTGGCGGAGAGACCCAGTACTTC.

The V and J genes are TRBV4-3 and TRBJ2-3; TRBD1 might be the D (5 bases). This CDR3 is 17 amino acids long. CDR1 and CDR2 from the germline V gene are LGHNA and YSLEER. V lost 1 base and J 1 base, leaving 15 bases between the germline ends. CDR3 coding DNA: TGCGCCAGCAGCCAAGGGGCGTTGGGGCAGGGCACAGATACGCAGTATTTT. Translating it yields CASSQGALGQGTDTQYF.

V gene TRBV12-2 combines with J gene TRBJ1-6; the table names TRBD1, a call not compared with the DNA. TRBV12-2 is an annotated pseudogene. The length of the CDR3 is 14 residues. This CDR3 reads CASRSHMWASPLHF. The CDR3 nucleotides are TGTGCAAGTCGCTCCCACATGTGGGCATCACCCCTCCACTTT.

This chain uses TRBV4-3 with TRBJ2-7; TRBD1 might be the D (5 bases). The germline CDR1 and CDR2 sequences are LGHNA and YSLEER. CDR3 size: 20 residues. V shed 1 base and J shed 4 bases, with 29 bases lying between them. DNA of the CDR3: TGCGCCAGCAGCCAAGGACAGATTCGACTTCAAGCAAAATCTTCGTACGAGCAGTACTTC. This codes for CASSQGQIRLQAKSSYEQYF.

V is TRBV28 and J is TRBJ2-3; maybe TRBD2 (6 bases). Germline V gene lookup returns CDR1 MDHEN and CDR2 SYDVKM. There are 15 residues in the CDR3. V lost 10 bases and J 2 bases, leaving 19 bases between the germline ends. The DNA for the CDR3 is TGTGCCACCATTAAAGGGAGGTTATTCACAGATACGCAGTATTTT. It yields the protein CATIKGRLFTDTQYF.

The V gene is TRBV5-5, the J gene TRBJ1-3; D not certain. CDR1 is SGHKS and CDR2 is YYEKEE in the germline V gene (reference sequence). The CDR3 extends over 17 amino acids. V lost 2 bases, J lost 2 bases, and 17 bases lay in between. The CDR3 reads CASSFARTVDPGNTIYF. The CDR3 DNA follows: TGTGCCAGCAGCTTTGCTCGGACTGTGGATCCTGGAAACACCATATATTTT.

The rearrangement joins TRBV5-6 to TRBJ1-5; 7 nucleotides agree with TRBD1. There are 14 residues in the CDR3. V shed 4 bases, J shed 9 bases, and the junction held 10 bases outside the gene matches. From germline, CDR1 is SGHDT and CDR2 YYEEEE. CDR3 region: CASSHGTAPRPQHF. CDR3 coding DNA: TGTGCCAGCAGCCACGGGACAGCCCCTCGGCCCCAGCATTTT.

The rearrangement links TRBV11-2 to TRBJ2-3; tentative D call: TRBD2 (7 bases). Between the trimmed V and J ends, which lost 5 bases and 4 bases, there was a span of 13 bases. The CDR3 has 14 amino acids. CDR1 and CDR2 from the germline V gene are SGHAT and FQNNGV. The CDR3 loop is CASSNRGGPDTQYF. In DNA form, the CDR3 reads TGTGCCAGCAGCAACCGCGGGGGCCCAGATACGCAGTATTTT.

This rearrangement joins TRBV5-1 to TRBJ2-1; D is possibly TRBD2 (6 bases). Germline V gene data show CDR1 as SGHRS and CDR2 as YFSETQ. Trimming shortened V by 1 base and J by 5 bases, and 13 bases separated the two germline ends. This CDR3 comprises 15 residues. CDR3 DNA sequence: TGCGCCAGCAGCTTGTCTCGGGGCGGGAACAATGAGCAGTTCTTC. Protein sequence: CASSLSRGGNNEQFF.

This clone was seen only a few times. The V and J genes are TRBV7-9 and TRBJ2-1; no clear D. V shed 1 base and J shed 7 bases, with 5 bases lying between them. This CDR3 is 12 amino acids long. CDR1 and CDR2 (germline): SEHNR, FQNEAQ (reference sequence). CDR3 nucleotide sequence: TGTGCCAGCAGCTTAGGTGAGAATGAGCAGTTCTTC. This gives the protein CASSLGENEQFF.

Here the CDR3 reads CASSRLTGDPYNSPLHF. CDR3 bases: TGCGCCAGCAGCCGCCTAACGGGGGACCCCTATAATTCACCCCTCCACTTT. The rearrangement joins TRBV4-3 to TRBJ1-6, with TRBD1 as a possible D gene (5 bases). V was shortened by 4 bases and J by 2 bases, with 15 bases between the two germline ends. The CDR3 has 17 amino acids. Germline assignment: CDR1 LGHNA and CDR2 YSLEER.

This chain connects TRBV7-6 to TRBJ1-1, with a tentative D call TRBD1 (5 bases). Looked up from germline, CDR1 is SGHVS and CDR2 is FNYEAQ. This CDR3 contains 15 residues. Between the trimmed V and J ends, which lost 5 bases and 0 bases, there was a span of 13 bases. Written as DNA, the CDR3 is TGTGCCAGCAGCCGTACGACAGATATGAACACTGAAGCTTTCTTT. Its protein product is CASSRTTDMNTEAFF.

The chain combines TRBV5-6 with TRBJ1-1; the match to TRBD1 covers 7 bases. V shed 0 bases, J shed 5 bases, and the junction held 16 bases outside the gene matches. CDR1 is SGHDT, CDR2 YYEEEE, per germline. The CDR3 extends over 18 amino acids. CDR3 amino acids: CASSLVGGEWQVWTEAFF. The CDR3 DNA sequence: TGTGCCAGCAGCTTGGTAGGGGGCGAGTGGCAAGTGTGGACTGAAGCTTTCTTT. Variable domain in full (rest from reference TRBV5-6 and TRBJ1-1): DAGVTQSPTHLIKTRGQQVTLRCSPKSGHDTVSWYQQALGQGPQFIFQYYEEEERQRGNFPDRFSGHQFPNYSSELNVNALLLGDSALYLCASSLVGGEWQVWTEAFFGQGTRLTVV.

The rearrangement joins TRBV7-9 to TRBJ2-3; 8 bases are a match to TRBD1. V shed 3 bases and J 11 bases; nucleotides not matched to a gene: 4. This CDR3 region has 12 residues. Germline V gives CDR1 SEHNR, CDR2 FQNEAQ (reference sequence). As DNA, the CDR3 is TGTGCCAGCAGCTTTACTGGGACAGGGCAGTATTTT. Its protein product is CASSFTGTGQYF.

The chain has TRBV9 and TRBJ2-1; possible D gene TRBD1, 5 bases. V gave up 0 bases and J gave up 10 bases, with 8 bases separating them. CDR3 size: 12 residues. In germline, CDR1 is SGDLS, CDR2 YYNGEE. The DNA for the CDR3 is TGTGCCAGCAGCGTAGGGGGCTACGAGCAGTTCTTC. Residues: CASSVGGYEQFF. The full variable domain, completed using reference TRBV9 and TRBJ2-1, is DSGVTQTPKHLITATGQRVTLRCSPRSGDLSVYWYQQSLDQGLQFLIQYYNGEERAKGNILERFSAQQFPDLHSELNLSSLELGDSALYFCASSVGGYEQFFGPGTRLTVL.

The chain joins TRBV4-3 to TRBJ2-1, with D tentatively TRBD1 (5 bases). The germline V and J ends were trimmed by 0 bases and 6 bases, with 18 bases remaining between them. There are 17 residues in the CDR3. The germline CDR1 and CDR2 sequences are LGHNA and YSLEER. The CDR3 DNA reads as TGCGCCAGCAGCCAAGATTATAGGGCAGGGTGGGGCAATGAGCAGTTCTTC. It is translated as CASSQDYRAGWGNEQFF.

The V call is TRBV7-9, the J call TRBJ2-5; D is undetermined. The CDR3 spans 13 residues. The ends were cut back, 2 bases at V and 0 bases at J, with 4 bases in the middle. CDR1 and CDR2 from the germline V gene are SEHNR and FQNEAQ (reference sequence). CDR3 DNA sequence: TGTGCCAGCAGCTTACCGTACCAAGAGACCCAGTACTTC. Its translation is CASSLPYQETQYF.

The V and J genes are TRBV4-1 and TRBJ1-5, with D hard to call. This CDR3 is built from 12 residues. The V gene lost 1 base and the J gene lost 5 bases, with 3 bases spanning the gap. The germline V gene has CDR1 MGHRA and CDR2 YSYEKL. The chain's CDR3 is CASSQGDQPQHF. Here the CDR3 DNA reads TGCGCCAGCAGCCAAGGCGATCAGCCCCAGCATTTT.

The V call is TRBV10-3, the J call TRBJ2-2; 12 bases map to TRBD2. CDR3 length: 15 residues. Unmatched junction bases numbered 8, after V lost 10 bases and J lost 5 bases. Germline V lookup: CDR1 ENHRY, CDR2 SYGVKD. DNA for the CDR3: TGTGCCACTTATCCCCTAGCGGGGGGGACCGGGGAGCTGTTTTTT. It encodes CATYPLAGGTGELFF.

This clone was found once. The chain uses TRBV7-6 and TRBJ2-7, with 9 bases that match TRBD1. This CDR3 comprises 16 residues. Germline V gives CDR1 SGHVS, CDR2 FNYEAQ. V trimming: 1 base; J trimming: 6 bases; junction bases outside the gene matches: 10. The CDR3 loop reads CASSLGPGQGPPEQYF. For the CDR3, the DNA is TGTGCCAGCAGCTTAGGGCCGGGACAGGGACCTCCCGAGCAGTACTTC.

The chain uses TRBV19 and TRBJ2-7, with D uncertain. Germline values: CDR1 LNHDA, CDR2 SQIVND (reference sequence). The CDR3 is 13 residues long. V lost 2 bases, J lost 4 bases, and 9 bases lay in between. CDR3 region: CASSIYSPYEQYF. DNA for the CDR3: TGTGCCAGTAGTATATACAGTCCTTACGAGCAGTACTTC.